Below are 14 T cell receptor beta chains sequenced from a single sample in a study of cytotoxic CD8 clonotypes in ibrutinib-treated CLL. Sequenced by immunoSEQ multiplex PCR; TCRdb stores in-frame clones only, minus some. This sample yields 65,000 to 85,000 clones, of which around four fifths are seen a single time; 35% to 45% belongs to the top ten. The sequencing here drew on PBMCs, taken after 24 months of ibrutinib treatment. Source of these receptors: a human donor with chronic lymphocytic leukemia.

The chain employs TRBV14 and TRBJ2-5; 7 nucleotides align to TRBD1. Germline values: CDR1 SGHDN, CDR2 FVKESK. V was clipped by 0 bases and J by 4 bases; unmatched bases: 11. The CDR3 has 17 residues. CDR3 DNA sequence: TGTGCCAGCAGCCAAGATCTGGGAAACAGGGGAAGAGAGACCCAGTACTTC. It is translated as CASSQDLGNRGRETQYF.

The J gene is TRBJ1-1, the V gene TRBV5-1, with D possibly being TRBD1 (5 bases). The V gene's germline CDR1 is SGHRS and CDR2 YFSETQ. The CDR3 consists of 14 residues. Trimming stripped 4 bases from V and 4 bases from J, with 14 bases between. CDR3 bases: TGCGCCAGCAGCACCGGGGGAGGGCGCACTGAAGCTTTCTTT. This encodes CASSTGGGRTEAFF.

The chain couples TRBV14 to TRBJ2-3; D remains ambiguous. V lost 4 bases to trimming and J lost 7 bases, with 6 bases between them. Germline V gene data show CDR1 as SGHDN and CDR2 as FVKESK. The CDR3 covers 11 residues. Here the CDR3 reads CASSLGYTQYF. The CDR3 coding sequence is TGTGCCAGCAGCCTTGGCTATACGCAGTATTTT.

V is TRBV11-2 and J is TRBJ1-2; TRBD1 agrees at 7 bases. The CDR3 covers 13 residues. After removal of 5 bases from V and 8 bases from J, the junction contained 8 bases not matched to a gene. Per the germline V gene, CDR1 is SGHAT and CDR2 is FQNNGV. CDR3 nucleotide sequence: TGTGCCAGCAGCCCGGGACAGACGGTCGGCTACACCTTC. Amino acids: CASSPGQTVGYTF.

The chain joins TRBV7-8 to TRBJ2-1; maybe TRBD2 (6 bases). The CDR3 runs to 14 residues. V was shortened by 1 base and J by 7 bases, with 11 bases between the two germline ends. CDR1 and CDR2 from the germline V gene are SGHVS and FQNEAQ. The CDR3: CASSLVEGLNEQFF. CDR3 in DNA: TGTGCCAGCAGCTTAGTGGAGGGGTTGAATGAGCAGTTCTTC.

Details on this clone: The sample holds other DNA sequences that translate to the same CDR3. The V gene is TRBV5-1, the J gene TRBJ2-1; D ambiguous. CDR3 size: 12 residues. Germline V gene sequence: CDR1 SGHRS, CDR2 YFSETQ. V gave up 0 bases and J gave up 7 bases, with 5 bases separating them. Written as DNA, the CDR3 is TGCGCCAGCAGCTTGGCCCGGAATGAGCAGTTCTTC. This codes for CASSLARNEQFF.

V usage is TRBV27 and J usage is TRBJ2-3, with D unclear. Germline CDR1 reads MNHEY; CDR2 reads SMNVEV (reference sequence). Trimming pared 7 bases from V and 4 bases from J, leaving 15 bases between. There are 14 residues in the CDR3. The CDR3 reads CASTSLGFSDTQYF. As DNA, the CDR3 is TGTGCCAGCACCTCTTTGGGGTTTTCAGATACGCAGTATTTT.

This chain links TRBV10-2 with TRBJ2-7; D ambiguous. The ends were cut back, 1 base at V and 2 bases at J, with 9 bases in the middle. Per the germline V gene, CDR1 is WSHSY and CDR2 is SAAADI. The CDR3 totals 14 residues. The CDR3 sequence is CASSEFGTAYEQYF. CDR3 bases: TGCGCCAGCAGTGAGTTTGGAACAGCCTACGAGCAGTACTTC.

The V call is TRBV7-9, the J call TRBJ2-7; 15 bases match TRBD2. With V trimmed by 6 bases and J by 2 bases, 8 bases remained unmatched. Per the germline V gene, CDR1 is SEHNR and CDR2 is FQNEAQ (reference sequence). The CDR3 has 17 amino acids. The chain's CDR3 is CASSSGTSGRNAYEQYF. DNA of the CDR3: TGTGCCAGCAGTTCCGGGACTAGCGGGAGGAACGCCTACGAGCAGTACTTC.

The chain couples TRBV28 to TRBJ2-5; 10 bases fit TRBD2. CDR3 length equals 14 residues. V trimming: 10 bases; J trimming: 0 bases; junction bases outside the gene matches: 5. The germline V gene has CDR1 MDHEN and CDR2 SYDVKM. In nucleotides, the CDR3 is TGTGCCATAAGCGGGGGGGGAGACCAAGAGACCCAGTACTTC. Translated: CAISGGGDQETQYF. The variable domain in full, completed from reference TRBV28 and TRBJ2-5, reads DVKVTQSSRYLVKRTGEKVFLECVQDMDHENMFWYRQDPGLGLRLIYFSYDVKMKEKGDIPEGYSVSREKKERFSLILESASTNQTSMYLCAISGGGDQETQYFGPGTRLLVL.

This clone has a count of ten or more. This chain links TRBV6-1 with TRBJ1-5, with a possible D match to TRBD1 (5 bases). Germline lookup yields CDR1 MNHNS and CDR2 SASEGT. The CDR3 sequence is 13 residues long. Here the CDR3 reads CASWTFGGQPQHF. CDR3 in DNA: TGTGCTTCGTGGACGTTTGGGGGTCAGCCCCAGCATTTT.

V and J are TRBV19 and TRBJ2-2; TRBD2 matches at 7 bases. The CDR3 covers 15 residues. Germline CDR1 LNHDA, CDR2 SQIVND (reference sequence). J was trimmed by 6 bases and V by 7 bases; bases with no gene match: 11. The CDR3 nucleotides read TGTGCCAGTATCCATCTCGCGGGAGCTTCCGGGGAGCTGTTTTTT. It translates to CASIHLAGASGELFF.

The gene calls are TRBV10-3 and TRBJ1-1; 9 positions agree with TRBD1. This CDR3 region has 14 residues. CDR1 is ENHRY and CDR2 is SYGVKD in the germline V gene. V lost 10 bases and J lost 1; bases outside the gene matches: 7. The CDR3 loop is CATLDRGTNTEAFF. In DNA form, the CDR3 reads TGTGCCACACTAGACAGGGGGACGAACACTGAAGCTTTCTTT.

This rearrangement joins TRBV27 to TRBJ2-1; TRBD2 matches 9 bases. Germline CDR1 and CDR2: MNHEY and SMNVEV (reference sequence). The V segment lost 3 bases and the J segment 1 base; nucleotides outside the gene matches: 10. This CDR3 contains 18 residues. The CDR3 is CASSFTSGSLRSYNEQFF. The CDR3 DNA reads TGTGCCAGCAGTTTTACTAGCGGGTCACTGAGGTCCTACAATGAGCAGTTCTTC.